A selection of T cell receptor beta chains follows, all from one sample in a study of control samples from healthy donors and cancer patients. The table came from immunoSEQ multiplex PCR; TCRdb's copy has only in-frame clones and leaves some out. This table has about 59,000 clones, around 87% appearing once. Sequencing was carried out using PBMCs. Every receptor here comes from a woman aged 60-75 years with lung cancer. Both conserved end residues are part of each CDR3. D genes are given only for firm matches. Clone size is stated in some rows and not others, as once, few, many or a class when expanded.

cdr3_nt	cdr3_aa	clone_size	v_call	j_call	cdr3_length	d_call
TGTGCCAGCAGTTACAAGGGGGGCTCCAATTCACCCCTCCACTTT	CASSYKGGSNSPLHF	NA	TRBV6-5	TRBJ1-6	15	NA
TGTGCCAGCAGCCAATTATCCTCCTACGAGCAGTACTTC	CASSQLSSYEQYF	NA	TRBV3-1/TRBV3-2	TRBJ2-7	13	NA
TGTGCCAGCTCACCAGGGGAAGTCTATGGCTACACCTTC	CASSPGEVYGYTF	NA	TRBV18	TRBJ1-2	13	NA
TGCAGCGCGGGAGACTGGGGCAATGAGCAGTTCTTC	CSAGDWGNEQFF	NA	TRBV29-1	TRBJ2-1	12	NA
TGTGCCAGCTCCCGGGACAGGGTTTCATACGAGCAGTACTTC	CASSRDRVSYEQYF	NA	TRBV6-5	TRBJ2-7	14	TRBD1
TGTGCCAGCTCACCCAACAGGGGTAGGGAGGAGACCCAGTACTTC	CASSPNRGREETQYF	NA	TRBV18	TRBJ2-5	15	TRBD1
TGTGCCAGCAGTGTTGGACAGAACACAGATACGCAGTATTTT	CASSVGQNTDTQYF	NA	TRBV25-1	TRBJ2-3	14	NA
TGTGCCAGCAGTTACTCTAGCGGGCAATACAATGAGCAGTTCTTC	CASSYSSGQYNEQFF	NA	TRBV6-5	TRBJ2-1	15	TRBD2
TGTGCCAGCTCACCCTCAGACCGGGCCTACGGCTACACCTTC	CASSPSDRAYGYTF	NA	TRBV18	TRBJ1-2	14	NA
TGTGCCAGCAGCACTCTAGCGGGCCGCTCCTACAATGAGCAGTTCTTC	CASSTLAGRSYNEQFF	NA	TRBV28	TRBJ2-1	16	TRBD2
TGTGCCAGCAGCACCACAGGGGTGGCTGAAAAACTGTTTTTT	CASSTTGVAEKLFF	NA	TRBV7-2	TRBJ1-4	14	TRBD1
TGTGCCAGCAGTACGGCGGGACAGTACAACAATGAGCAGTTCTTC	CASSTAGQYNNEQFF	NA	TRBV28	TRBJ2-1	15	NA
TGCGCCAGCAGCTTGGGTGGGACGCGAGACTACGAGCAGTACTTC	CASSLGGTRDYEQYF	NA	TRBV5-1	TRBJ2-7	15	NA
TGTGCCAGCAGCCAGTTTCAGGGTCGTGGCTACACCTTC	CASSQFQGRGYTF	NA	TRBV14	TRBJ1-2	13	NA
TGTGCCAGCAGCTTAGGGACAACCTATGGCTACACCTTC	CASSLGTTYGYTF	NA	TRBV7-9	TRBJ1-2	13	NA
TGTGCCAGCAGCTTAAGCGACGGGAATACGCAGTATTTT	CASSLSDGNTQYF	once	TRBV7-3	TRBJ2-3	13	NA
TGTGCCAGCAGTTTGGTAGACATAAGGGCTTTCTTT	CASSLVDIRAFF	NA	TRBV12-3/TRBV12-4	TRBJ1-1	12	NA
TGTGCCAGCTCACCGGGACAGGGCACGACTCAGGGTGGCTACACCTTC	CASSPGQGTTQGGYTF	NA	TRBV18	TRBJ1-2	16	TRBD1
TGTGCCAGCAGCGTAGGAAGCGGTTGGGGGGCCGGGGGCACTGAAGCTTTCTTT	CASSVGSGWGAGGTEAFF	NA	TRBV9	TRBJ1-1	18	NA
TGTGCCAGCACCCGACTAGCGGGAGGTGGGGAAGATACGCAGTATTTT	CASTRLAGGGEDTQYF	NA	TRBV27	TRBJ2-3	16	TRBD2
TGCGCCAGCAGTGAGCAGGCAGGGGTCACTGAAGCTTTCTTT	CASSEQAGVTEAFF	NA	TRBV10-1	TRBJ1-1	14	NA
TGTGCCAGCAGCCGTTTGGAGCGGACCTCCTACAATGAGCAGTTCTTC	CASSRLERTSYNEQFF	NA	TRBV7-8	TRBJ2-1	16	NA